A single sample gave rise to the 15 T cell receptor beta chains below, sequenced in a study of shared clonotypes between healthy human individuals. The data were produced by immunoSEQ multiplex PCR, yet TCRdb's version contains in-frame clones alone and is incomplete. The sample contains some 500,000 clones, approximately 95% of which appear only once. The sequenced sample consisted of naive CD4+ T cells sorted from blood. Subset meaning: CD45RA+ positively selected. Every receptor here comes from a woman aged 25 to 39 in good health.

On this clone: Different DNA sequences within this sample yield the same CDR3. The chain carries TRBV5-1 and TRBJ1-1, with 7 bases that match TRBD1. This CDR3 is built from 15 residues. The junction had 10 bases not matched to a gene; V was cut back by 4 bases and J by 4 bases. Germline V lookup: CDR1 SGHRS, CDR2 YFSETQ. The CDR3 loop reads CASSREQGVVTEAFF. CDR3 DNA sequence: TGCGCCAGCAGCCGAGAGCAGGGGGTTGTCACTGAAGCTTTCTTT.

V is TRBV28 and J is TRBJ1-1; a possible D gene is TRBD1 (6 bases). Germline V gene data show CDR1 as MDHEN and CDR2 as SYDVKM. CDR3 length: 15 amino acids. V was pared by 8 bases and J by 5 bases, with 21 bases between. CDR3 sequence (DNA): TGTGCCAGCGGCCTGGGGGGCAGGGGAAGGACTGAAGCTTTCTTT. Protein sequence: CASGLGGRGRTEAFF.

Of note for this clone: A junction end diverges from the germline sequence, so it may reflect a read error. The chain links TRBV7-9 to TRBJ2-1; 11 bases map to TRBD2. In germline, CDR1 is SEHNR, CDR2 FQNEAQ (reference sequence). The CDR3 length is 12 residues. The CDR3 DNA reads TGTGCCAGCAGCCTAGCGGGAGGCCCCCCGTTCTTC. This translates into CASSLAGGPPFF.

V and J are TRBV10-3 and TRBJ1-5, with a weak D call TRBD1 (6 bases). The CDR3 contains 14 residues. CDR1 is ENHRY and CDR2 is SYGVKD in the germline V gene. V was cut by 5 bases and J by 6 bases, with 14 bases left in between. CDR3 bases: TGTGCCATCAGTACCGGACAGCTAGGTCAGCCCCAGCATTTT. Its translation is CAISTGQLGQPQHF.

The chain is built from TRBV7-8 and TRBJ2-2; tentative D call: TRBD2 (5 bases). The germline V gene encodes CDR1 SGHVS and CDR2 FQNEAQ. This CDR3 spans 16 amino acids. V lost 2 bases and J lost 5, with 15 bases in between. CDR3 nucleotide sequence: TGTGCCAGCAGCTTATTAGAGGGAGTAGTAACCGGGGAGCTGTTTTTT. Translated: CASSLLEGVVTGELFF.

The chain joins TRBV18 to TRBJ2-5; 7 nucleotides match TRBD2. The J call may be incorrect, as the DNA end agrees better with TRBJ2-7. The CDR3 length is 16 residues. The germline CDR1 and CDR2 sequences are KGHSH and LQKENI. The DNA for the CDR3 is TGTGCCAGCTCACCACCGGGCGGCGGGAGCTCCTACGAGCAGTACTTC. Its protein product is CASSPPGGGSSYEQYF.

The genes are TRBV18 and TRBJ2-6; 9 bases agree with TRBD1. Germline CDR1 reads KGHSH; CDR2 reads LQKENI. Trimming took 4 bases from V and 2 from J; bases not matched to a gene: 9. The CDR3 spans 18 residues. The CDR3 protein is CASSLPGQGLAGANVLTF. The CDR3 DNA sequence: TGTGCCAGCTCACTGCCTGGACAGGGGTTAGCTGGGGCCAACGTCCTGACTTTC.

V usage is TRBV7-9 and J usage is TRBJ2-1; 8 nucleotides match TRBD2. Germline lookup yields CDR1 SEHNR and CDR2 FQNEAQ (reference sequence). Trimming cost V 2 bases and J 7 bases; bases outside gene matches: 13. CDR3 length: 17 amino acids. CDR3 DNA sequence: TGTGCCAGCAGCTTAATCGCCGGGAGGGCCGTTTGGAATGAGCAGTTCTTC. Translated, it gives CASSLIAGRAVWNEQFF.

This sequence joins TRBV6-5 and TRBJ2-1, with a possible D match to TRBD2 (6 bases). The CDR3 runs 14 residues. Germline-derived CDR1 and CDR2 are MNHEY and SVGAGI. V was pared by 8 bases and J by 8 bases, with 19 bases between. CDR3: CASRGNGRGYEQFF. In DNA, the CDR3 is TGTGCCAGCCGGGGGAACGGGAGAGGCTATGAGCAGTTCTTC.

This clone was observed a single time. The genes are TRBV4-1 and TRBJ1-2, with a possible D match to TRBD1 (6 bases). This CDR3 contains 14 residues. Trimming took 3 bases from V and 4 from J, leaving 12 bases between them. Germline CDR1 MGHRA, CDR2 YSYEKL. CDR3 region: CASSQLTGLYGYTF. The CDR3 coding sequence is TGCGCCAGCAGCCAGTTGACAGGCCTCTATGGCTACACCTTC.

The CDR3 DNA reads TGTGCCAGCAGCTTAGATGGGGGAAGCTCCTACAATGAGCAGTTCTTC. Translating gives CASSLDGGSSYNEQFF. The chain uses TRBV7-2 and TRBJ2-1; D tentatively reads TRBD1 or TRBD2 (5 bases each). Trimming stripped 1 base from V and 0 bases from J, with 10 bases between. There are 16 residues in the CDR3. Germline V gene data show CDR1 as SGHTA and CDR2 as FQGNSA.

The chain combines TRBV4-1 with TRBJ1-4; D unresolved. Deletions cut 2 bases from V and 3 bases from J, with 25 bases between. The CDR3 sequence is 20 residues long. CDR1 MGHRA and CDR2 YSYEKL come from the germline V gene. The CDR3 sequence: CASSQTPGLLTPRANEKLFF. The CDR3, as DNA: TGCGCCAGCAGCCAAACCCCTGGACTCTTAACTCCGCGGGCTAATGAAAAACTGTTTTTT.

This clone was observed once. The sample carries other DNA sequences with the same CDR3. CDR3 protein: CASSVEGQETQYF. CDR3 in DNA: TGTGCCAGCAGCGTAGAAGGGCAAGAGACCCAGTACTTC. The rearrangement uses TRBV9 and TRBJ2-5; D unresolved. This CDR3 region has 13 residues. CDR1 and CDR2 (germline): SGDLS, YYNGEE. The germline V and J ends were trimmed by 0 bases and 2 bases, with 5 bases remaining between them.

This chain links TRBV7-9 with TRBJ2-7; 9 positions agree with TRBD1. Germline CDR1 and CDR2: SEHNR and FQNEAQ (reference sequence). The V gene end was trimmed by 4 bases and the J gene end by 0 bases; junction bases not matched to a gene: 4. CDR3 length: 15 amino acids. This CDR3 reads CASSYGQGRSYEQYF. In DNA form, the CDR3 reads TGTGCCAGCAGCTACGGACAGGGGCGCTCCTACGAGCAGTACTTC.

The rearrangement links TRBV23-1 to TRBJ1-5; D is possibly TRBD1 (6 bases). TRBV23-1 is designated an ORF whose function remains uncertain. Trimming shortened V by 0 bases and J by 0 bases, and 15 bases separated the two germline ends. The CDR3 length is 18 residues. DNA for the CDR3: TGCGCCAGCAGTCAATCAGGACAGTTAAATCTTAGCAATCAGCCCCAGCATTTT. It translates to CASSQSGQLNLSNQPQHF.